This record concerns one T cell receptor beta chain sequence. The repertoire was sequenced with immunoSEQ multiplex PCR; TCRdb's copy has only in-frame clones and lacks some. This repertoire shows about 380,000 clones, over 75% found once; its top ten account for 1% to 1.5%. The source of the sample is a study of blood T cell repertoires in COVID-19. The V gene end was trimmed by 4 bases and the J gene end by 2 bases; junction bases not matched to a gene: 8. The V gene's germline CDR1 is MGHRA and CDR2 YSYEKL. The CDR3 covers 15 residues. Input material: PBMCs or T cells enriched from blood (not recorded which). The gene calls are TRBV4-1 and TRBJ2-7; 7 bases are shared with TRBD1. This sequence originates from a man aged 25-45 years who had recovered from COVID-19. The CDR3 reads CASSPNTGTAYEQYF. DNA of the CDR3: TGCGCCAGCAGCCCCAACACCGGGACAGCCTACGAGCAGTACTTC.